This T cell receptor beta chain was sequenced for a study of cytomegalovirus exposure and HLA in healthy donors. Overall study context: The 95 to 150 validation repertoires were produced on the same platform as the 670 or so repertoires of the first cohort. This was reported in a later analysis.

Trimming stripped 3 bases from V and 4 bases from J, with 9 bases between. Germline V gene data show CDR1 as SGHDT and CDR2 as YYEEEE. The CDR3 runs to 13 residues. This table comes from immunoSEQ multiplex PCR, and its TCRdb copy is limited to in-frame clones, with some not included. The sample lists some 180,000 clones; about 89% were seen once. In the case of this clone: The antigen is not known.

Overall study results and limits: The tendency of first-cohort TCR clusters to co-occur in the roughly 130 validation repertoires was the finding of a later analysis. The authors listed approximately 150 TCR beta chains as cytomegalovirus-associated. In vitro checks showed that a few CMV-associated chains really do target CMV antigens.

The TCR sequence derives from a man aged 25 to 40 in good health and CMV-seropositive. Sequenced material: PBMCs. The chain is built from TRBV5-6 and TRBJ2-3, with a weak D call TRBD2 (6 bases). The CDR3 DNA reads TGTGCCAGCAGCTGGGAGCGGGCAGATACGCAGTATTTT. Translating gives CASSWERADTQYF.